Sequencing of this TCR beta chain was carried out in a study of cytomegalovirus exposure and HLA in healthy donors. Of note for this clone: Its target is unknown.

PCR involved 60 Vbeta and 13 Jbeta primers. Some clones are missing from TCRdb's copy, which holds only in-frame ones; the method was immunoSEQ multiplex PCR. The sample carries some 70,000 clones, 75% to 85% recorded once. Germline lookup yields CDR1 SNHLY and CDR2 FYNNEI. V was pared by 1 base and J by 3 bases, with 7 bases between. The CDR3 covers 13 residues. Study-wide points: The availability of immune exposure information extended only to CMV serostatus.

Likely unrecorded immune exposures existed in these nominally healthy donors. This TCR was recovered from a man younger than 30 in good health and CMV-seropositive. The gene calls are TRBV2 and TRBJ2-7; no firm D call. The sequencing sample was made of PBMCs. In DNA, the CDR3 is TGTGCCAGCAGTGAAGTCACTATCTACGAGCAGTACTTC. This encodes CASSEVTIYEQYF. Full variable domain (missing parts from reference TRBV2 and TRBJ2-7): EPEVTQTPSHQVTQMGQEVILRCVPISNHLYFYWYRQILGQKVEFLVSFYNNEISEKSEIFDDQFSVERPDGSNFTLKIRSTKLEDSAMYFCASSEVTIYEQYFGPGTRLTVT.